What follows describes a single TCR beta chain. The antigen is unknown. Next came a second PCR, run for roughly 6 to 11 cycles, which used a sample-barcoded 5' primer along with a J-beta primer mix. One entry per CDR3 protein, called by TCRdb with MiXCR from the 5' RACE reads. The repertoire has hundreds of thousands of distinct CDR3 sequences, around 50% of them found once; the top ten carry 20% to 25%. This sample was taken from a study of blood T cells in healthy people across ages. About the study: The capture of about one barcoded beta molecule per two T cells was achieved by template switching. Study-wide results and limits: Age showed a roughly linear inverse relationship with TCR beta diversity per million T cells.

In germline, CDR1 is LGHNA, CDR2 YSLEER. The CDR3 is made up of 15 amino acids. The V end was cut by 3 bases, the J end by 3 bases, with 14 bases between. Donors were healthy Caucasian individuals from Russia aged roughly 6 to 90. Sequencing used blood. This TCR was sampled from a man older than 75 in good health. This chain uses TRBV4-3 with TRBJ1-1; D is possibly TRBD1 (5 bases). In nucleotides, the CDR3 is TGCGCCAGCAGCCAGTCCGGGACCCCATACACTGAAGCTTTCTTT. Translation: CASSQSGTPYTEAFF.